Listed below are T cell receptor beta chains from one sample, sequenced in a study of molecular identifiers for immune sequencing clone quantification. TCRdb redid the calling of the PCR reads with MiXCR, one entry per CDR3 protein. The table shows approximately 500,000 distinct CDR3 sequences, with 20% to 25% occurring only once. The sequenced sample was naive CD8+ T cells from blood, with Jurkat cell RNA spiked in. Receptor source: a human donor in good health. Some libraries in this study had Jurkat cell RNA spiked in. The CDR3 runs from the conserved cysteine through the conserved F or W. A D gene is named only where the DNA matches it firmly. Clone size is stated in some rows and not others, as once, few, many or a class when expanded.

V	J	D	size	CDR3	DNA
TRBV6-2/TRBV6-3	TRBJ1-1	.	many	CASRNGQPEAFF	TGTGCCAGCAGGAACGGACAGCCTGAAGCTTTCTTT
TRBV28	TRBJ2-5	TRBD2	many	CASSPGLAGLLQETQYF	TGTGCCAGCAGTCCTGGACTAGCGGGGTTATTGCAAGAGACCCAGTACTTC
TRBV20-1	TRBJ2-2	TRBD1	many	CSASKGQENTGELFF	TGCAGTGCTAGTAAGGGACAGGAGAACACCGGGGAGCTGTTTTTT
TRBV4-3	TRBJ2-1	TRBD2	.	CASGQALAGGQNNEQFF	TGCGCCAGCGGCCAAGCACTAGCGGGAGGACAGAACAATGAGCAGTTCTTC
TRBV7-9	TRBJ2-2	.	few	CASSSPNDRYTGELFF	TGTGCCAGCAGCTCCCCCAACGACAGGTACACCGGGGAGCTGTTTTTT
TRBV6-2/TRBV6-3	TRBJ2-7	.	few	CASGTESYEQYF	TGTGCCAGCGGGACGGAATCCTACGAGCAGTACTTC
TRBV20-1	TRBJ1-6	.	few	CSAKDRDRILSLHF	TGCAGTGCAAAAGACCGGGACCGAATTTTATCCCTCCACTTT
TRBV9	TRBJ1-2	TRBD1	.	CASSPQSGGTGGGYTF	TGTGCCAGCAGCCCCCAATCGGGGGGGACAGGAGGGGGCTACACCTTC
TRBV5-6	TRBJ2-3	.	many	CASSPKWTDTQYF	TGTGCCAGCAGCCCTAAATGGACCGATACGCAGTATTTT
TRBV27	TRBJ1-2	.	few	CASSLSVWDNYGYTF	TGTGCCAGCAGTTTATCCGTTTGGGATAACTATGGCTACACCTTC
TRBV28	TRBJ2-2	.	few	CASSLPGVTGELFF	TGTGCCAGCAGTTTACCAGGGGTCACCGGGGAGCTGTTTTTT
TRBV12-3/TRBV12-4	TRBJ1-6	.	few	CASSSDTVSPLHF	TGTGCCAGCAGTTCGGACACGGTCTCACCCCTCCACTTT
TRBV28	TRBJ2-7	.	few	CASSLFPEMSSYEQYF	TGTGCCAGCAGTTTATTTCCGGAAATGAGCTCCTACGAGCAGTACTTC
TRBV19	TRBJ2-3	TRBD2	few	CASSTPASGRVGDTQYF	TGTGCCAGTAGTACTCCGGCTAGCGGGAGAGTGGGAGATACGCAGTATTTT
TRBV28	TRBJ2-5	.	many	CASSLSKTQYF	TGTGCCAGCAGTTTGTCAAAGACCCAGTACTTC
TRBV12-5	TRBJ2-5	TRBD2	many	CASGLDEAGMVTQYF	TGTGCTAGTGGTTTGGATGAAGCGGGAATGGTGACCCAGTACTTC
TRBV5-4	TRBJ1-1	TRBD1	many	CATGQGRTEAFF	TGTGCCACCGGACAGGGGCGGACTGAAGCTTTCTTT
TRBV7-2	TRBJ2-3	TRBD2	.	CANSLEGLAGGQTGTQYF	TGTGCCAACAGCTTAGAAGGACTAGCGGGGGGTCAAACAGGTACGCAGTATTTT
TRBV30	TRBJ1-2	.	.	CAWSERGDGYTF	TGTGCCTGGAGCGAAAGGGGAGATGGCTACACCTTC
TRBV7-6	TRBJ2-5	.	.	CASSDSWGEETQYF	TGTGCCAGCAGCGACAGTTGGGGCGAGGAGACCCAGTACTTC
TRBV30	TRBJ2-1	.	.	CALGGSFPNEQFF	TGTGCCTTGGGGGGCAGTTTTCCTAATGAGCAGTTCTTC
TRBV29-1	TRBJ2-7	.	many	CSVEDGPGGEQYF	TGCAGCGTTGAAGATGGGCCTGGGGGGGAGCAGTACTTC
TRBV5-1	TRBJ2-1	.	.	CAGLRDNEQFF	TGCGCCGGCTTGCGGGACAATGAGCAGTTCTTC
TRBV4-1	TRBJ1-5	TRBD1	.	CASSQEGGRRKLNQPQHF	TGCGCCAGCAGCCAAGAAGGGGGCCGCAGGAAACTCAATCAGCCCCAGCATTTT
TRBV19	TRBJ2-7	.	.	CASSIGRGDYEQYF	TGTGCCAGTAGTATAGGAAGGGGAGACTACGAGCAGTACTTC
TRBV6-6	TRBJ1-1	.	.	CASSSSGRGISTEAFF	TGTGCCAGCAGTTCCTCGGGACGGGGGATTTCCACTGAAGCTTTCTTT
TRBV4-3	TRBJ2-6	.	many	CASSQETSSGANVLTF	TGCGCCAGCAGCCAAGAGACGAGCTCTGGGGCCAACGTCCTGACTTTC
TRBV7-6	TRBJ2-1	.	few	CASSQSPGSHEQFF	TGTGCCAGCAGCCAAAGCCCCGGGAGCCATGAGCAGTTCTTC
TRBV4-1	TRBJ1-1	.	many	CASSQVPSNEAFF	TGCGCCAGCAGCCAAGTCCCCTCAAATGAAGCTTTCTTT
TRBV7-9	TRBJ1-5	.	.	CASSSEGGHQPQHF	TGTGCCAGCAGCTCAGAGGGAGGTCATCAGCCCCAGCATTTT
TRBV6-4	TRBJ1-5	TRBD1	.	CASSPRTGRPQPQHF	TGTGCCAGCAGCCCTAGGACAGGCAGGCCTCAGCCCCAGCATTTT
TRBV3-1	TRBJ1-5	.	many	CASSQGAVNQPQHF	TGTGCCAGCAGCCAGGGGGCGGTGAATCAGCCCCAGCATTTT
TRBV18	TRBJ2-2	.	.	CASSPGPRGELFF	TGTGCCAGCTCACCAGGTCCCCGCGGGGAGCTGTTTTTT
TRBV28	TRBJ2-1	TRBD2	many	CASSSWTSGFNEQFF	TGTGCCAGCAGTTCTTGGACTAGCGGGTTCAATGAGCAGTTCTTC
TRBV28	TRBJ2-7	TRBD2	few	CASSSQKLTSGSFSSSYEQYF	TGTGCCAGCAGTTCCCAAAAATTGACTAGCGGGAGCTTCTCGAGCTCCTACGAGCAGTACTTC
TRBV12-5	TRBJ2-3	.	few	CASGTGTTSTDTQYF	TGTGCTAGTGGTACCGGGACAACTAGCACAGATACGCAGTATTTT
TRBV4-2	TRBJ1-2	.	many	CASSQEQRTVNYGYTF	TGTGCCAGCAGCCAAGAACAAAGGACTGTTAACTATGGCTACACCTTC
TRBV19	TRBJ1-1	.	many	CASSIHHDQKMNTEAFF	TGTGCCAGTAGTATTCACCACGACCAGAAAATGAACACTGAAGCTTTCTTT
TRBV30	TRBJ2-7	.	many	CAWTLAARPYEQYF	TGTGCCTGGACCCTTGCCGCTCGCCCCTACGAGCAGTACTTC
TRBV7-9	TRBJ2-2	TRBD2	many	CATSPGLAENTGELFF	TGTGCCACCTCACCGGGACTAGCGGAAAACACCGGGGAGCTGTTTTTT
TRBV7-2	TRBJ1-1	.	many	CASSQFPGEAFF	TGTGCCAGCAGCCAGTTCCCAGGGGAGGCTTTCTTT
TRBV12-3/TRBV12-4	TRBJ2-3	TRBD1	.	CASTTRDRSSTDTQYF	TGTGCCAGCACTACTCGGGACAGGTCTAGCACAGATACGCAGTATTTT
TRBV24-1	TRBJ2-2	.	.	CATGRGDTGELFF	TGTGCCACCGGGCGAGGAGACACCGGGGAGCTGTTTTTT
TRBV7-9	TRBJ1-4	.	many	CASSLAGQVNEKLFF	TGTGCCAGCAGCTTAGCTGGGCAAGTTAATGAAAAACTGTTTTTT
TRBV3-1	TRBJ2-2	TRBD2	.	CASSQGTSGPTGELFF	TGTGCCAGCAGCCAGGGGACTAGCGGCCCTACCGGGGAGCTGTTTTTT
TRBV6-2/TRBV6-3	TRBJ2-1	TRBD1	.	CASSYSRGQDNNEQFF	TGTGCCAGCAGTTACTCGAGGGGACAGGACAACAATGAGCAGTTCTTC
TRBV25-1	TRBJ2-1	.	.	CASSDCSGAYYNEQFF	TGTGCCAGCAGTGATTGCAGCGGAGCCTATTACAATGAGCAGTTCTTC
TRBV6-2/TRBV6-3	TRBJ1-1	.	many	CASSYTGMGMNTEAFF	TGTGCCAGCAGCTATACAGGGATGGGGATGAACACTGAAGCTTTCTTT